The present entry profiles one TCR beta chain with its context. The antigen it recognizes is unknown. No per-base quality is available; no much larger clone lies one base away. This sample stems from a study of control samples from healthy donors and cancer patients (TCRdb year 2020). The library came from the immunoSEQ multiplex PCR assay. TCRdb holds this immuneACCESS table with in-frame rearrangements only. Some clones are missing; in checked studies, unresolved V genes explain under half, and the rest has no known cause. In all, the sample holds some 97,000 clones, and about 88% of those were seen once. The ten largest clones represent about a sixth of the sample. CDR1 and CDR2 are read off the germline V gene as MNHEY and SVGAGI. The CDR3 holds 15 amino acids from the cysteine to the phenylalanine. CDR3 DNA only is kept here, 45 bases in frame from base 1. V gives up 8 bases and J gives up 4 bases, and the segment between their germline ends measures 17 bases.

The rearranged segments are TRBV6-5 and TRBJ2-2; TRBD2 is a weak D gene call, 5 bases matching. The material sequenced was blood. This receptor was identified in a woman aged 50 to 60 in good health. Here the CDR3 is given as CASQVDSSGTGELFF. Read as DNA, the sequence is TGTGCCAGCCAAGTGGACTCCTCCGGCACCGGGGAGCTGTTTTTT.